This record covers a single TCR beta chain. Its antigen is unknown. These data are taken from a study of CD8 T cells in ankylosing spondylitis. 5'-RACE, quantitative and with molecular barcodes, yielded the TCR beta libraries. TCRdb passed the 5' RACE reads through MiXCR, listing each CDR3 protein once. The sample consists of about 750,000 distinct CDR3 sequences, 15% to 20% of them appearing once. The study, taken as a whole, reports: Disease-linked clones bore a CD8+ phenotype and were relatively rare in peripheral blood. About 8 highly homologous variants made up a TCR beta motif that seemed to typify ankylosing spondylitis blood.

The receptor's source is a male donor with ankylosing spondylitis. The specimen was blood, either unsorted or a sorted T cell fraction (not recorded which).

The CDR3 is CASSPRDLGNQPQHF. Here the CDR3 DNA reads TGTGCCAGCAGCCCCCGGGACCTCGGGAATCAGCCCCAGCATTTT. The chain recombines TRBV7-9 with TRBJ1-5; perhaps TRBD1 as D (5 bases). V was trimmed by 5 bases and J by 4 bases, leaving 15 bases between them. Germline assignment: CDR1 SEHNR and CDR2 FQNEAQ (reference sequence). The CDR3 runs 15 residues.